One and the same sample provided the 13 T cell receptor beta chains below, sequenced in a study of cytomegalovirus exposure and HLA in healthy donors. Vbeta (60) and Jbeta (13) primers were used in the PCR. Sequencing used immunoSEQ multiplex PCR; TCRdb keeps in-frame clones, though not all of them. Here the sample spans about 110,000 clones, 65% to 90% being singletons. Sequenced material: PBMCs. The receptors here all came from a woman in her 30s in good health and CMV-seronegative.

J is TRBJ2-1 and V is TRBV18, with unresolved D. The germline V gene encodes CDR1 KGHSH and CDR2 LQKENI. V was shortened by 6 bases and J by 7 bases, with 13 bases between the two germline ends. The CDR3 has 13 amino acids. CDR3 amino acids: CASSPLAGNEQFF. In nucleotides, the CDR3 is TGTGCCAGCTCGCCCTTGGCCGGGAATGAGCAGTTCTTC.

To note about this clone: The sample has other DNA sequences that encode this CDR3 too. The chain employs TRBV7-9 and TRBJ2-1, with 13 bases that match TRBD2. Trimming took 5 bases from V and 6 from J; bases not matched to a gene: 4. The CDR3 sequence is 15 residues long. CDR1 and CDR2 (germline): SEHNR, FQNEAQ (reference sequence). The CDR3: CASSQLAGGVNEQFF. The CDR3 DNA sequence: TGTGCCAGCAGCCAACTAGCGGGAGGGGTCAATGAGCAGTTCTTC.

This sequence joins TRBV18 and TRBJ2-7; TRBD2 matches 8 bases. Looked up from germline, CDR1 is KGHSH and CDR2 is LQKENI. The CDR3 spans 15 residues. After removal of 6 bases from V and 0 bases from J, the junction contained 7 bases not matched to a gene. CDR3 nucleotide sequence: TGTGCCAGCTCCCGCGGGGGGACAAACTCCTACGAGCAGTACTTC. Encoded protein: CASSRGGTNSYEQYF.

This chain joins TRBV2 and TRBJ2-7, with D unresolved. The length of the CDR3 is 12 residues. From germline, CDR1 is SNHLY and CDR2 FYNNEI. Trimming removed 5 bases at V and 9 bases at J, with 14 bases between. The CDR3 DNA sequence: TGTGCCAGCAGTATCAATAGTGGGCGGCAGTACTTC. It codes for CASSINSGRQYF.

The gene calls are TRBV10-3 and TRBJ2-3, with 7 bases that match TRBD2. Germline V gene data show CDR1 as ENHRY and CDR2 as SYGVKD. The CDR3 extends over 16 amino acids. V trimming: 6 bases; J trimming: 3 bases; junction bases outside the gene matches: 12. The CDR3 is CAIRNTLREGTDTQYF. CDR3 DNA: TGTGCCATCAGGAATACACTGAGGGAGGGTACAGATACGCAGTATTTT.

The chain combines TRBV11-1 with TRBJ2-3; tentative D call: TRBD2 (6 bases). V gave up 8 bases and J gave up 4 bases, with 16 bases separating them. This CDR3 contains 14 residues. Germline lookup yields CDR1 SGHAT and CDR2 FQDESV (reference sequence). CDR3 nucleotides: TGTGCCAGCGCCCCGAGGGGAGGATCAGATACGCAGTATTTT. Translating it yields CASAPRGGSDTQYF.

In DNA, the CDR3 is TGTGCCAGTAAGACTTTCAAGGAGGGACGGACTGAAGCTTTCTTT. Protein sequence: CASKTFKEGRTEAFF. The genes are TRBV19 and TRBJ1-1, with D perhaps TRBD1 (5 bases). This CDR3 comprises 15 residues. Trimming cost V 7 bases and J 5 bases, with 20 bases left between them. Germline V gene lookup returns CDR1 LNHDA and CDR2 SQIVND (reference sequence).

A note on this clone: Other DNA sequences in this specimen translate into the identical CDR3. The chain employs TRBV5-6 and TRBJ2-3; 7 bases map to TRBD2. J gave up 1 base and V 0 bases, and 2 bases lay outside the gene matches. The CDR3 is 15 residues long. Germline lookup yields CDR1 SGHDT and CDR2 YYEEEE. The CDR3: CASSLVAGGTDTQYF. For the CDR3, the DNA is TGTGCCAGCAGCTTGGTGGCGGGAGGCACAGATACGCAGTATTTT.

This clone was recorded a few times. The rearrangement links TRBV10-1 to TRBJ2-7; TRBD1 matches 8 bases. The CDR3 sequence is 15 residues long. Looked up from germline, CDR1 is WNHNN and CDR2 is SYGVQD (reference sequence). Losses at the gene ends were 0 bases for V and 2 bases for J; bases not matched to a gene: 3. Here the CDR3 reads CASSESGTGAYEQYF. The CDR3 coding sequence is TGCGCCAGCAGTGAGTCTGGGACAGGAGCCTACGAGCAGTACTTC.

V and J are TRBV11-2 and TRBJ2-3, with D perhaps matching TRBD1 (6 bases). CDR3 length equals 15 residues. CDR1 SGHAT and CDR2 FQNNGV come from the germline V gene. V lost 2 bases to trimming and J lost 2 bases, with 11 bases between them. This CDR3 reads CASSLFGQNTDTQYF. CDR3 nucleotide sequence: TGTGCCAGCAGCTTATTTGGACAGAACACAGATACGCAGTATTTT. The full variable domain, with the rest looked up from reference TRBV11-2 and TRBJ2-3, is EAGVAQSPRYKIIEKRQSVAFWCNPISGHATLYWYQQILGQGPKLLIQFQNNGVVDDSQLPKDRFSAERLKGVDSTLKIQPAKLEDSAVYLCASSLFGQNTDTQYFGPGTRLTVL.

V is TRBV28 and J is TRBJ1-2; weak D call: TRBD1 (5 bases). CDR1 is MDHEN, CDR2 SYDVKM, per germline. The CDR3 is made up of 14 amino acids. Deletions cut 2 bases from V and 4 bases from J, with 11 bases between. The CDR3 sequence is CASSLTGTGYGYTF. CDR3 sequence (DNA): TGTGCCAGCAGTTTAACCGGCACAGGCTATGGCTACACCTTC.

This chain's CDR3 is CASSLSPRGSYEQYF. The CDR3 bases are TGTGCCAGCAGTTTATCGCCCAGGGGGTCCTACGAGCAGTACTTC. The chain uses TRBV27 and TRBJ2-7, with TRBD1 matching 7 bases. The germline gives CDR1 MNHEY, CDR2 SMNVEV (reference sequence). CDR3 length equals 15 residues. V lost 0 bases and J lost 1; bases outside the gene matches: 3.

V usage is TRBV9 and J usage is TRBJ1-4; D gene uncertain. This CDR3 is built from 16 residues. Germline values: CDR1 SGDLS, CDR2 YYNGEE. Trimming took off 0 bases at V and 0 bases at J, with 9 bases between the two ends. The CDR3 region has the DNA TGTGCCAGCAGCGTAGGGGCCCTTGCAACTAATGAAAAACTGTTTTTT. It yields the protein CASSVGALATNEKLFF.